The 30 T cell receptor beta chains in this list originate from one sample, sequenced in a study of technical replicates of blood from several donors. The data were produced by immunoSEQ multiplex PCR, yet TCRdb's version contains in-frame clones alone and is incomplete. The sample yields tens of thousands of clones, 85% to 95% seen once. Sequenced sample: T cells isolated from PBMCs. The receptors shown here come from a human donor in good health.

The chain is built from TRBV29-1 and TRBJ2-2, with D perhaps TRBD1 (5 bases). Germline loops: CDR1 SQVTM, CDR2 ANQGSEA. The CDR3 consists of 13 residues. The V end lost 3 bases, the J end lost 5 bases, and 10 bases lay between the germline ends. DNA of the CDR3: TGCAGCGTTGACAGGGTGGGGACCGGGGAGCTGTTTTTT. Its translation: CSVDRVGTGELFF.

The rearrangement links TRBV19 to TRBJ1-1, with D unresolved. Germline V CDR1 and CDR2: LNHDA, SQIVND (reference sequence). The V end was cut by 3 bases, the J end by 2 bases, with 10 bases between. The CDR3 runs to 14 residues. The CDR3 DNA sequence: TGTGCCAGTAGTATTCGAGAGGCAAACACTGAAGCTTTCTTT. Translating it yields CASSIREANTEAFF.

The chain links TRBV20-1 to TRBJ2-1, with D maybe TRBD2 (5 bases). V gave up 7 bases and J gave up 8 bases, with 9 bases separating them. CDR1 is DFQATT, CDR2 SNEGSKA, per germline (reference sequence). This CDR3 region has 10 residues. The CDR3 here is CSVLAYEQFF. In DNA form, the CDR3 reads TGCAGTGTCCTAGCCTATGAGCAGTTCTTC.

This clone showed up just once. The chain has TRBV5-1 and TRBJ1-1; D unclear. The length of the CDR3 is 10 residues. V gave up 6 bases and J gave up 7 bases, with 7 bases separating them. Germline CDR1 SGHRS, CDR2 YFSETQ. The CDR3 protein is CASTLGEAFF. The CDR3 DNA reads as TGCGCCAGCACTCTAGGTGAAGCTTTCTTT.

CDR3 sequence (DNA): TGTGCCAGCACCGGGACAGGGTACAATCAGCCCCAGCATTTT. Translated, it gives CASTGTGYNQPQHF. V usage is TRBV25-1 and J usage is TRBJ1-5, with 9 bases identical to TRBD1. The CDR3 covers 14 residues. Unmatched junction bases numbered 4, after V lost 7 bases and J lost 3 bases. Germline lookup yields CDR1 MGHDK and CDR2 SYGVNS.

V gene TRBV4-1 combines with J gene TRBJ2-1, with 7 bases identical to TRBD2. V lost 6 bases, J lost 8 bases, and 4 bases stayed unmatched. CDR3 length: 12 residues. The germline gives CDR1 MGHRA, CDR2 YSYEKL. The CDR3 DNA is TGCGCCAGCAGGGGGGGGAGCGATGAGCAGTTCTTC. Translating gives CASRGGSDEQFF.

V gene TRBV2 combines with J gene TRBJ2-3, with 8 nucleotides matching TRBD2. Trimming cost V 6 bases and J 3 bases; bases outside gene matches: 8. CDR1 SNHLY and CDR2 FYNNEI come from the germline V gene. The CDR3 is 15 amino acids. The CDR3: CASRGREVTTDTQYF. DNA for the CDR3: TGTGCCAGCAGGGGGCGGGAGGTAACGACAGATACGCAGTATTTT.

The chain employs TRBV10-3 and TRBJ2-3; tentatively, D is TRBD2 (5 bases). Per germline, CDR1 ENHRY and CDR2 SYGVKD. The germline V and J ends were trimmed by 6 bases and 4 bases, with 23 bases remaining between them. The CDR3 length is 17 residues. The CDR3 bases are TGTGCCATCAGCGTAATCGGGGTTACAGAGTGGGCAGATACGCAGTATTTT. Translating gives CAISVIGVTEWADTQYF.

The chain joins TRBV27 to TRBJ2-5; 12 nucleotides agree with TRBD2. V gave up 4 bases and J gave up 7 bases; unmatched junction bases: 7. Germline V lookup: CDR1 MNHEY, CDR2 SMNVEV (reference sequence). CDR3 size: 15 residues. This CDR3 reads CASSWTSGTEGTQYF. CDR3 bases: TGTGCCAGCAGTTGGACTAGCGGGACGGAAGGGACCCAGTACTTC.

The chain combines TRBV12-5 with TRBJ1-5, with D tentatively TRBD1 (6 bases). The CDR3 contains 15 residues. Trimming left V 7 bases short and J 0 bases short, with 13 bases between. Germline values: CDR1 LGHNT, CDR2 FRNRAP. CDR3 protein: CASASGTNSNQPQHF. For the CDR3, the DNA is TGTGCTAGTGCCTCCGGGACAAATAGCAATCAGCCCCAGCATTTT.

The J gene is TRBJ2-7, the V gene TRBV9; 7 positions match TRBD2. V lost 1 base, J lost 4 bases, and 8 bases stayed unmatched. This CDR3 has 15 amino acids. From germline, CDR1 is SGDLS and CDR2 YYNGEE. In nucleotides, the CDR3 is TGTGCCAGCAGCGTACAAGCGGGAACCCTGTACGAGCAGTACTTC. Its translation: CASSVQAGTLYEQYF.

About this clone itself: This sample also contains other DNA sequences that code for the same CDR3. The chain uses TRBV20-1 and TRBJ2-5; D is perhaps TRBD1 (5 bases). Germline V gives CDR1 DFQATT, CDR2 SNEGSKA (reference sequence). This CDR3 comprises 11 residues. V gave up 5 bases and J gave up 2 bases, with 6 bases separating them. The CDR3 is CSASGQETQYF. CDR3 coding DNA: TGCAGTGCTTCAGGGCAAGAGACCCAGTACTTC.

This rearrangement joins TRBV6-1 to TRBJ2-5, with 7 bases that match TRBD1. CDR1 and CDR2 from the germline V gene are MNHNS and SASEGT. CDR3 length equals 16 residues. V gave up 2 bases and J gave up 5 bases; unmatched junction bases: 11. CDR3 nucleotide sequence: TGTGCCAGCAGTGAAAAAAGGGACAGAGGGCGGGAGACCCAGTACTTC. Protein: CASSEKRDRGRETQYF.

J is TRBJ2-5 and V is TRBV7-3, with unresolved D. V was pared by 5 bases and J by 0 bases, with 7 bases between. CDR1 and CDR2 from the germline V gene are SGHTA and FQGTGA. This CDR3 is built from 13 residues. CDR3 DNA: TGTGCCAGCAGCCTACAGTACCAAGAGACCCAGTACTTC. This translates into CASSLQYQETQYF. The full variable domain, rest sourced from reference TRBV7-3 and TRBJ2-5, is GAGVSQTPSNKVTEKGKYVELRCDPISGHTALYWYRQSLGQGPEFLIYFQGTGAADDSGLPNDRFFAVRPEGSVSTLKIQRTERGDSAVYLCASSLQYQETQYFGPGTRLLVL.

The chain joins TRBV11-3 to TRBJ2-2; D ambiguous. Germline V gene sequence: CDR1 SGHNT, CDR2 YENEEA. Trimming cost V 0 bases and J 1 base, with 6 bases left between them. The CDR3 is 15 amino acids. DNA for the CDR3: TGTGCCAGCAGCTTAGATATTATGAACACCGGGGAGCTGTTTTTT. Amino acids: CASSLDIMNTGELFF.

This clone appeared once. The chain is built from TRBV7-2 and TRBJ1-5; D gene uncertain. Trimming took off 1 base at V and 5 bases at J, with 9 bases between the two ends. CDR3 length: 14 residues. The germline CDR1 and CDR2 sequences are SGHTA and FQGNSA. The DNA for the CDR3 is TGTGCCAGCAGCTTAGGGCCTCGGGATCAGCCCCAGCATTTT. It yields the protein CASSLGPRDQPQHF.

V and J are TRBV28 and TRBJ2-1, with TRBD1 matching over 11 bases. Germline-derived CDR1 and CDR2 are MDHEN and SYDVKM. V lost 4 bases and J lost 10; bases outside the gene matches: 3. This CDR3 has 13 residues. CDR3 in DNA: TGTGCCAGCAGTTGGACAGGGGGCAACGAGCAGTTCTTC. Translated, it gives CASSWTGGNEQFF.

The J gene is TRBJ1-1, the V gene TRBV19; D is unresolved. There are 16 residues in the CDR3. V lost 3 bases, J lost 0 bases, and 14 bases lay in between. CDR1 LNHDA and CDR2 SQIVND come from the germline V gene (reference sequence). CDR3 in DNA: TGTGCCAGTAGTATTATTAAGTTCGGGGTGAACACTGAAGCTTTCTTT. Protein: CASSIIKFGVNTEAFF.

The V and J genes are TRBV11-2 and TRBJ1-5, with 7 bases identical to TRBD1. CDR3 length equals 14 residues. V trimming: 5 bases; J trimming: 5 bases; junction bases outside the gene matches: 6. Germline loops: CDR1 SGHAT, CDR2 FQNNGV. CDR3 coding DNA: TGTGCCAGCAGCCGAGGGGGCCTATATCAGCCCCAGCATTTT. Protein: CASSRGGLYQPQHF.

The chain has TRBV29-1 and TRBJ2-7; 7 nucleotides match TRBD2. Germline-derived CDR1 and CDR2 are SQVTM and ANQGSEA. The length of the CDR3 is 11 residues. V was clipped by 7 bases and J by 5 bases; unmatched bases: 5. The CDR3 DNA is TGCAGCGGGGGAGGGCCGGACGAGCAGTACTTC. This codes for CSGGGPDEQYF.

The CDR3 is CASSLDGGGSNQPQHF. DNA for the CDR3: TGTGCCAGCAGCTTAGACGGCGGGGGTAGCAATCAGCCCCAGCATTTT. The chain links TRBV7-2 to TRBJ1-5, with D possibly matching TRBD1 (5 bases). CDR1 SGHTA and CDR2 FQGNSA come from the germline V gene. The CDR3 length is 16 residues. Trimming took 1 base from V and 0 from J, leaving 10 bases between them.

The V gene is TRBV18, the J gene TRBJ1-2; 9 bases line up with TRBD1. With V trimmed by 0 bases and J by 6 bases, 2 bases remained unmatched. In germline, CDR1 is KGHSH, CDR2 LQKENI. The CDR3 has 14 residues. Here the CDR3 reads CASSPPGQGNGYTF. Written as DNA, the CDR3 is TGTGCCAGCTCACCACCGGGACAGGGCAATGGCTACACCTTC.

V is TRBV30 and J is TRBJ2-5, with 7 positions matching TRBD1. V was pared by 6 bases and J by 2 bases, with 0 bases of the junction left unmatched. Germline assignment: CDR1 GTSNPN and CDR2 SVGIG (reference sequence). This CDR3 is 11 amino acids long. The CDR3 spells CACRGQETQYF. The CDR3 DNA sequence: TGTGCCTGCAGGGGGCAAGAGACCCAGTACTTC.

Of note for this clone: This sample includes further DNA sequences coding for the same CDR3. This chain uses TRBV4-1 with TRBJ2-5; 8 bases are a match to TRBD2. Germline V gene lookup returns CDR1 MGHRA and CDR2 YSYEKL. J lost 5 bases, V lost 1 base, and 6 bases had no gene match. This CDR3 contains 15 residues. This chain's CDR3 is CASSQGGGRSETQYF. CDR3 DNA: TGCGCCAGCAGCCAAGGGGGCGGGAGGTCGGAGACCCAGTACTTC.

This clone was seen once. The genes are TRBV6-4 and TRBJ2-3; weak D call: TRBD2 (6 bases). The CDR3 covers 15 residues. Germline V lookup: CDR1 MRHNA, CDR2 SNTAGT. V gave up 3 bases and J gave up 2 bases, with 12 bases separating them. For the CDR3, the DNA is TGTGCCAGCAGTGAAGCTAGCGAACCCACAGATACGCAGTATTTT. Encoded protein: CASSEASEPTDTQYF.

This chain uses TRBV19 with TRBJ1-5; possible D gene TRBD1, 5 bases. The V gene lost 7 bases and the J gene lost 1 base, with 8 bases spanning the gap. CDR1 is LNHDA, CDR2 SQIVND, per germline (reference sequence). The CDR3 is 13 residues long. The CDR3 DNA reads as TGTGCCAGTAAAAGGGGAAGCAATCAGCCCCAGCATTTT. Translating it yields CASKRGSNQPQHF.

The chain carries TRBV29-1 and TRBJ1-3; D is unclear. Germline CDR1 reads SQVTM; CDR2 reads ANQGSEA. V shed 5 bases and J shed 0 bases, with 11 bases lying between them. The CDR3 length is 14 residues. CDR3 DNA: TGCAGCGTTCTTATTCCGGGCTCTGGAAACACCATATATTTT. Translation gives CSVLIPGSGNTIYF.

V gene TRBV30 combines with J gene TRBJ1-4; D remains unclear. CDR3 size: 13 residues. Germline V gives CDR1 GTSNPN, CDR2 SVGIG (reference sequence). The V gene lost 0 bases and the J gene lost 4 bases, with 6 bases spanning the gap. The CDR3 nucleotides read TGTGCCTGGAGTGTTCGTTATAATGAAAAACTGTTTTTT. It yields the protein CAWSVRYNEKLFF.

The gene calls are TRBV28 and TRBJ1-2, with TRBD1 identical over 8 bases. The germline V gene has CDR1 MDHEN and CDR2 SYDVKM. With V trimmed by 5 bases and J by 1 base, 6 bases remained unmatched. The CDR3 is made up of 15 amino acids. CDR3 DNA sequence: TGTGCCAGCAGTCCTTGGACAGGGAATAACTATGGCTACACCTTC. It yields the protein CASSPWTGNNYGYTF.

This clone occurred once. The gene calls are TRBV9 and TRBJ2-5; tentatively, D is TRBD2 (5 bases). Deletions cut 3 bases from V and 4 bases from J, with 16 bases between. This CDR3 comprises 15 residues. Germline V CDR1 and CDR2: SGDLS, YYNGEE. The CDR3 DNA follows: TGTGCCAGCAGCGATGAGGGTAGACCATCAGAGACCCAGTACTTC. It yields the protein CASSDEGRPSETQYF.